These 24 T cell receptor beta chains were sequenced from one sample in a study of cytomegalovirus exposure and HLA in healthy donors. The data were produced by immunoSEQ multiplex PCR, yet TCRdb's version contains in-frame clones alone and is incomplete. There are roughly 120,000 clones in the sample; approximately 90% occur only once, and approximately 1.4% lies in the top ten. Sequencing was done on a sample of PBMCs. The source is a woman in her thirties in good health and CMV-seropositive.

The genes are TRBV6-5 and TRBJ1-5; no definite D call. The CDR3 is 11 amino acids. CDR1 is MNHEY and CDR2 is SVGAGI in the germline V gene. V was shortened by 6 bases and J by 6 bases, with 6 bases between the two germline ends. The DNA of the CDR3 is TGTGCCAGCAGCCAAATTCAGCCCCAGCATTTT. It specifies CASSQIQPQHF.

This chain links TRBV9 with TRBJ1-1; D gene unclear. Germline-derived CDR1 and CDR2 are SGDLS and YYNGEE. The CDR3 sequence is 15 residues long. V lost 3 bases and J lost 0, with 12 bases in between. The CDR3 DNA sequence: TGTGCCAGCAGCGCCTCGGGGTACCTGAACACTGAAGCTTTCTTT. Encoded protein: CASSASGYLNTEAFF.

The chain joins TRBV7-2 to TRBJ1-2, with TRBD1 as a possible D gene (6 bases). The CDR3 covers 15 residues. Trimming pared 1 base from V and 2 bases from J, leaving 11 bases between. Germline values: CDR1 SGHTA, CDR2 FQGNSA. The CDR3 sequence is CASSLVQGPNYGYTF. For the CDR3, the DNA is TGTGCCAGCAGCTTAGTGCAGGGGCCGAACTATGGCTACACCTTC.

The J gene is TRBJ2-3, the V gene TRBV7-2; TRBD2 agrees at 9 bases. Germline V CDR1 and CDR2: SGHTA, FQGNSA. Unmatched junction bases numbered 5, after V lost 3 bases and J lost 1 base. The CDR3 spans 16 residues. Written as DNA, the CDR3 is TGTGCCAGCAGCTTCATAGCGGGGGTCCGCACAGATACGCAGTATTTT. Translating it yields CASSFIAGVRTDTQYF. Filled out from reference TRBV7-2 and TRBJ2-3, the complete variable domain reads GAGVSQSPSNKVTEKGKDVELRCDPISGHTALYWYRQSLGQGLEFLIYFQGNSAPDKSGLPSDRFSAERTGGSVSTLTIQRTQQEDSAVYLCASSFIAGVRTDTQYFGPGTRLTVL.

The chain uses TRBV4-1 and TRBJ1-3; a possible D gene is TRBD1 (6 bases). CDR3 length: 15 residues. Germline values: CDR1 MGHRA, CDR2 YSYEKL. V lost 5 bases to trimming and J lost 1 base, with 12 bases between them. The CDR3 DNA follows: TGCGCCAGCAGCTCACGGACAGCTTCTGGAAACACCATATATTTT. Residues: CASSSRTASGNTIYF.

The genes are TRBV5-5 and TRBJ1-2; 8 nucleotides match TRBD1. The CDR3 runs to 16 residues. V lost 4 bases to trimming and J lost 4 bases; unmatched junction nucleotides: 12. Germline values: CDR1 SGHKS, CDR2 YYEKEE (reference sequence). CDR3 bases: TGTGCCAGCAGCGGAATGGACAGGGCTAAGGCCTATGGCTACACCTTC. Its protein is CASSGMDRAKAYGYTF.

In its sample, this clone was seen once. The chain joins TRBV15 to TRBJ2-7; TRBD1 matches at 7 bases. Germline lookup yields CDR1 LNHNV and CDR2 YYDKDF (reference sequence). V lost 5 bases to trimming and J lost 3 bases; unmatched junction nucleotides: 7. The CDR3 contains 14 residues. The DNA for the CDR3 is TGTGCCACCAGCGTCCGGACAGGAGGCTACGAGCAGTACTTC. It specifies CATSVRTGGYEQYF.

CDR3 sequence: CASSSRGAKKNIQYF. The CDR3 DNA reads as TGTGCCAGCAGCTCGCGGGGGGCGAAGAAAAACATTCAGTACTTC. This rearrangement joins TRBV13 to TRBJ2-4; 8 bases agree with TRBD2. Germline CDR1 is PRHDT and CDR2 is FYEKMQ (reference sequence). The CDR3 extends over 15 amino acids. V shed 4 bases and J 4 bases; nucleotides not matched to a gene: 6.

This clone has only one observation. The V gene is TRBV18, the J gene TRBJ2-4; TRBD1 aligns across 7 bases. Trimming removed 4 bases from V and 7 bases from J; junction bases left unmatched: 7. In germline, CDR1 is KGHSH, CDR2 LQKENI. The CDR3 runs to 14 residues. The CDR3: CASSLDRKGNIQYF. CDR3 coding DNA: TGTGCCAGCTCACTGGACAGGAAGGGGAACATTCAGTACTTC.

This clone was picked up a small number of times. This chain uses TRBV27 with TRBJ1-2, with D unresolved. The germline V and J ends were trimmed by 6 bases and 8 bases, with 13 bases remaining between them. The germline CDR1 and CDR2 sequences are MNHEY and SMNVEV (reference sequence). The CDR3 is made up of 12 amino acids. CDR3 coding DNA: TGTGCCAGCAGCCCCCCAGGTGGAGGCTACACCTTC. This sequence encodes CASSPPGGGYTF.

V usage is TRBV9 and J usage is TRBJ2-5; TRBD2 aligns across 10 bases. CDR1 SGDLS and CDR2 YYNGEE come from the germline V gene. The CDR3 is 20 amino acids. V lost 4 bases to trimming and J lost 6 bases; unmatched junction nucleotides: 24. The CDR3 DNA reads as TGTGCCAGCAGCCCATCTCGTGGTAGCGGGGGGACTGGGGTGCGTAAGACCCAGTACTTC. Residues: CASSPSRGSGGTGVRKTQYF.

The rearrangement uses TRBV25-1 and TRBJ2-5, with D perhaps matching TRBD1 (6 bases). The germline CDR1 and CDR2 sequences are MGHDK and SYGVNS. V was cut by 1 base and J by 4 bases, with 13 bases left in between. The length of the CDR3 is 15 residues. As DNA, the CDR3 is TGTGCCAGCAGTGAATTATTCAGAGGGGGAGAGACCCAGTACTTC. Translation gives CASSELFRGGETQYF.

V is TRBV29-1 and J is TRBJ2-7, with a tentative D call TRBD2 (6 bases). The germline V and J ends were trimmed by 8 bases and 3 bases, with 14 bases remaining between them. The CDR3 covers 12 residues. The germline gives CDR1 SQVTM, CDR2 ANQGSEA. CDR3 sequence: CSTRDSNYEQYF. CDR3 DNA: TGCAGCACACGGGACTCGAACTACGAGCAGTACTTC.

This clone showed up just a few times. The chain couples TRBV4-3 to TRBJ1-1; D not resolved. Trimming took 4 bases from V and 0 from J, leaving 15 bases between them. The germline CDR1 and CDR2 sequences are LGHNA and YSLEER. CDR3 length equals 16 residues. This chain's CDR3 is CASSPGLAGLNTEAFF. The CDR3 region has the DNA TGCGCCAGCAGCCCGGGGTTGGCAGGTCTGAACACTGAAGCTTTCTTT.

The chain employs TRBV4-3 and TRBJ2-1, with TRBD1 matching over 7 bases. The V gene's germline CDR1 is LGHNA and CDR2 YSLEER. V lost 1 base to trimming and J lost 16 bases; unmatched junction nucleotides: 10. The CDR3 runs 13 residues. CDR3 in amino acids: CASSQATGNLPFF. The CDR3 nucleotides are TGCGCCAGCAGCCAAGCGACAGGGAACCTCCCCTTCTTC.

In DNA, the CDR3 is TGTGCCATCAGTGATCGAGGGCAGAATCAGCCCCAGCATTTT. Residues: CAISDRGQNQPQHF. The chain combines TRBV10-3 with TRBJ1-5; D call uncertain. The CDR3 length is 14 residues. The germline V and J ends were trimmed by 3 bases and 4 bases, with 10 bases remaining between them. Germline CDR1 is ENHRY and CDR2 is SYGVKD.

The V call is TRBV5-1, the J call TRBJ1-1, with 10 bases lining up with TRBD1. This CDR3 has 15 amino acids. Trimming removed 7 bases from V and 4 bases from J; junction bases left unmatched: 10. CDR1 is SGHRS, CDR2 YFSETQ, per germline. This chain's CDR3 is CASSGQGGIGTEAFF. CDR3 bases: TGCGCCAGCTCCGGACAGGGGGGGATAGGCACTGAAGCTTTCTTT.

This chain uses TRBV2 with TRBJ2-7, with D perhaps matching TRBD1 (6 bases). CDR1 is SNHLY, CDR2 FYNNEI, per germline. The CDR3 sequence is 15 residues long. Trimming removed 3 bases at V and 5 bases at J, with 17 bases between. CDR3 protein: CASSEGAGGRNEQYF. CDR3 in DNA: TGTGCCAGCAGTGAGGGGGCAGGCGGACGGAACGAGCAGTACTTC.

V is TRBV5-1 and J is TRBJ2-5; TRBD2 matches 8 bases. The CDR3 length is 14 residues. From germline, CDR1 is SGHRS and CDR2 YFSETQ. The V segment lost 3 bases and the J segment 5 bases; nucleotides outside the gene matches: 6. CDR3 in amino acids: CASSSGGRGETQYF. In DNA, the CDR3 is TGCGCCAGCAGCTCGGGGGGGCGAGGGGAGACCCAGTACTTC.

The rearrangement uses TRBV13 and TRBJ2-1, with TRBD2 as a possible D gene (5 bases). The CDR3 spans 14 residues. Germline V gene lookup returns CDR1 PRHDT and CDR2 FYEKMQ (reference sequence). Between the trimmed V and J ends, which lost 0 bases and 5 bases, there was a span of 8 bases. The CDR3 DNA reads TGTGCCAGCAGCTTAGGTCTAGCCCACAATGAGCAGTTCTTC. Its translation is CASSLGLAHNEQFF.

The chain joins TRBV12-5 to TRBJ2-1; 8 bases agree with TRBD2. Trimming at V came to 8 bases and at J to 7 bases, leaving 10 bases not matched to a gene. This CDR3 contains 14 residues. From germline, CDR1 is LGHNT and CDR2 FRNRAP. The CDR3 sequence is CASCRSGTANEQFF. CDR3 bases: TGTGCTAGTTGTCGTAGCGGGACGGCAAATGAGCAGTTCTTC.

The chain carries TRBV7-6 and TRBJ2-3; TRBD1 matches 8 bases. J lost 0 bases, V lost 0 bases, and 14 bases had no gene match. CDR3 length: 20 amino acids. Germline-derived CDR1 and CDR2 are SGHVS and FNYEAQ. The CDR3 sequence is CASSLASPGTGRLSTDTQYF. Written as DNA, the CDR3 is TGTGCCAGCAGCTTAGCTTCACCCGGGACAGGTAGACTGAGCACAGATACGCAGTATTTT.

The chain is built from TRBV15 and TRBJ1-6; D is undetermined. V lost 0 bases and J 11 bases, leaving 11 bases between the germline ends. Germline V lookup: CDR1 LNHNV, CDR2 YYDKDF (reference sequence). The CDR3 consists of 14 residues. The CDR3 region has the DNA TGTGCCACCAGCAGAGATCGCGGGAGCGCACCCCTCCACTTT. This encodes CATSRDRGSAPLHF.

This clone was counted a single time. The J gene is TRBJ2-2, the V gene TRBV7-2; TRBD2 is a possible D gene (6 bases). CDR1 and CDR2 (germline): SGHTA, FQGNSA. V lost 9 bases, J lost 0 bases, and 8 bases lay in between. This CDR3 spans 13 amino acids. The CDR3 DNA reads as TGTGCCAGGGGGGGAACGAACACCGGGGAGCTGTTTTTT. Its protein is CARGGTNTGELFF.